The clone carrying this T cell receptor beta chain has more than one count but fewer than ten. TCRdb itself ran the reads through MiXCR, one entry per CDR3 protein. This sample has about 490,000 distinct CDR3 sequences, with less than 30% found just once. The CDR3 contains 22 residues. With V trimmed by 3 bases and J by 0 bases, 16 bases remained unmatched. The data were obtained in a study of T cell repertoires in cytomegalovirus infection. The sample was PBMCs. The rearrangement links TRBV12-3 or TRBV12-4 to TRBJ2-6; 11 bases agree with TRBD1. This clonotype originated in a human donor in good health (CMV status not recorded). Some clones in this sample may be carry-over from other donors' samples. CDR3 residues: CASSLGGVVGTGGLSGANVLTF. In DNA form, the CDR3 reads TGTGCCAGCAGTTTGGGGGGCGTTGTCGGGACAGGGGGTCTCTCTGGGGCCAACGTCCTGACTTTC.